This record concerns one T cell receptor beta chain sequence. Its target is unknown. This entry comes from a study of identical twins. The study, taken as a whole, reports: In zero-insertion analyses, partial confounding could arise from invariant MAIT and iNKT cells.

Trimming took 0 bases from V and 3 from J, leaving 17 bases between them. This CDR3 has 17 amino acids. CDR1 is MGHDK, CDR2 SYGVNS, per germline. TCRdb fed the 5' RACE reads into MiXCR, producing one record per CDR3 protein. The sample shows around 1.7 million distinct CDR3 sequences, less than 40% of them seen only once. The chain is built from TRBV25-1 and TRBJ2-5; D uncertain. This receptor was identified in a newborn girl in good health. The source material was cord blood. The CDR3 reads CASSEYRSVDPKETQYF. In DNA form, the CDR3 reads TGTGCCAGCAGTGAATACCGCTCAGTGGACCCAAAAGAGACCCAGTACTTC.